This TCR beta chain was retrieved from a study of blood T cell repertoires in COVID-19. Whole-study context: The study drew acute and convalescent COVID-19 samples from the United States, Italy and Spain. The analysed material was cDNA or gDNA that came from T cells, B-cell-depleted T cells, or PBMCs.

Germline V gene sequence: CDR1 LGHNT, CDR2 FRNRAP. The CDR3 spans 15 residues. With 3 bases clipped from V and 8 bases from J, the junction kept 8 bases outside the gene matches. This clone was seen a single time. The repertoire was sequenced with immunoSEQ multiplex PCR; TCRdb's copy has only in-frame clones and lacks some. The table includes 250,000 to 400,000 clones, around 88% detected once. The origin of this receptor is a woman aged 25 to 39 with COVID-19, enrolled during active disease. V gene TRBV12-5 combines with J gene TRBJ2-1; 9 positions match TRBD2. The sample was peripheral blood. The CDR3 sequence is CASGLAGGKPDEQFF. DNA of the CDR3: TGTGCTAGTGGTTTAGCGGGGGGCAAACCGGATGAGCAGTTCTTC.